The sequence of this TCR beta chain was determined in a study of control samples from healthy donors and cancer patients. Repertoires were generated with immunoSEQ multiplex PCR, while TCRdb's copy carries only in-frame clones and drops some. This sample has tens of thousands of clones, with roughly 90% found just once. The CDR3 is 15 residues long. Germline loops: CDR1 MNHNS, CDR2 SASEGT. Trimming removed 3 bases from V and 3 bases from J, with 12 bases in between. The source material was PBMCs. V and J are TRBV6-1 and TRBJ1-5; D remains ambiguous. The sequence was obtained from a man in his fifties or sixties with head and neck cancer. DNA for the CDR3: TGTGCCAGCAGTGACGGGCCCTCCCCCAATCAGCCCCAGCATTTT. Translating it yields CASSDGPSPNQPQHF.